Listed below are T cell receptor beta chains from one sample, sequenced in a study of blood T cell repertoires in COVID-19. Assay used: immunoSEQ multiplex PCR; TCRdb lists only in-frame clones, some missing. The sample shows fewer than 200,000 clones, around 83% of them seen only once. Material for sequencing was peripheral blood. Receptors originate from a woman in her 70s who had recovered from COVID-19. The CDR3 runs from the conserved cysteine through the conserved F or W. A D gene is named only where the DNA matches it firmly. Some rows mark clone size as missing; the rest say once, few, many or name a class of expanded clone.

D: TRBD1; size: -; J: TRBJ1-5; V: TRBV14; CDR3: CASSHTQGFSQPQHF; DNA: TGTGCCAGCAGCCACACACAGGGGTTTAGTCAGCCCCAGCATTTT
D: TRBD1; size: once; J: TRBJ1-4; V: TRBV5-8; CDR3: CASSWTGVGEKLFF; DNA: TGTGCCAGCAGCTGGACAGGGGTGGGTGAAAAACTGTTTTTT
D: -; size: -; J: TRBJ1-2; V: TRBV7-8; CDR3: CASSLVGVYGYTF; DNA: TGTGCCAGCAGCTTAGTCGGGGTCTATGGCTACACCTTC
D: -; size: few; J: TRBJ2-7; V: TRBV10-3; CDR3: CAISESPGSHYEQYF; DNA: TGTGCCATCAGTGAGTCACCGGGATCGCACTACGAGCAGTACTTC
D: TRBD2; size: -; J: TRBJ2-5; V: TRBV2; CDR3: CASSGRLADLGETQYF; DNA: TGTGCCAGCAGTGGCCGACTAGCGGACCTCGGGGAGACCCAGTACTTC
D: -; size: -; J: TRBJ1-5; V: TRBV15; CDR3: CATSARDQPQHF; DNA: TGTGCCACCAGCGCCCGAGATCAGCCCCAGCATTTT
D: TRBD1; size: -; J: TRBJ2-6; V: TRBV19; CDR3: CASSIRDRATNRANVLTF; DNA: TGTGCCAGTAGTATCCGGGACAGGGCCACGAATAGGGCCAACGTCCTGACTTTC
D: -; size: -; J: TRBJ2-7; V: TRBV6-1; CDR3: CASSERAGNEGYEQYF; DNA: TGTGCCAGCAGTGAACGGGCGGGAAACGAGGGTTACGAGCAGTACTTC
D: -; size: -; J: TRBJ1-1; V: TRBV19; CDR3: CASSMGADTEAFF; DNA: TGTGCCAGTAGTATGGGGGCGGACACTGAAGCTTTCTTT
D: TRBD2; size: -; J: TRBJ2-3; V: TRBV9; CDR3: CASSVARTRTDTQYF; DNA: TGTGCCAGCAGCGTAGCACGGACTAGAACAGATACGCAGTATTTT
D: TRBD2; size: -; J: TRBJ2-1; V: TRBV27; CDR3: CASRSPVRGEQFF; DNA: TGTGCCAGCAGGTCCCCCGTGCGGGGGGAGCAGTTCTTC
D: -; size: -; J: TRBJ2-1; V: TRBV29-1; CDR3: CSVVSGPYNEQFF; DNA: TGCAGCGTTGTAAGCGGGCCCTACAATGAGCAGTTCTTC
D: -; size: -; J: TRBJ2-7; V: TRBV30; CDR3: CALNTGSLYEQYF; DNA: TGTGCCTTGAACACGGGATCACTCTACGAGCAGTACTTC
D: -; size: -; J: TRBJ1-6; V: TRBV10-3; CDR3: CATAWGGLDNSPLHF; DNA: TGTGCCACCGCATGGGGGGGCCTCGATAATTCACCCCTCCACTTT
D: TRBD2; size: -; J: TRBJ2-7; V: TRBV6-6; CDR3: CASRATGGSNEQYF; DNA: TGTGCCAGCAGGGCCACGGGGGGGTCCAACGAGCAGTACTTC
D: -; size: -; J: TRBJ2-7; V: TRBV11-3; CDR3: CASSPGRGYEQYF; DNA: TGTGCCAGCAGCCCCGGACGGGGGTACGAGCAGTACTTC
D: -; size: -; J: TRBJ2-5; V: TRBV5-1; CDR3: CASSPGGLETQYF; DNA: TGCGCCAGCAGCCCCGGAGGTCTGGAGACCCAGTACTTC
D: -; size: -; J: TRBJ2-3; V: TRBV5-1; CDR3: CASSLGAPTDTQYF; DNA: TGCGCCAGCAGCTTGGGGGCCCCAACAGATACGCAGTATTTT
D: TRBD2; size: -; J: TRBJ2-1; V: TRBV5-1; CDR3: CASSPRLAGGLNEQFF; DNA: TGCGCCAGCAGCCCCCGACTAGCGGGGGGCCTGAATGAGCAGTTCTTC
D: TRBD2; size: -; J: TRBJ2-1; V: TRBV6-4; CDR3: CASSLRAGGPLNEQFF; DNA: TGTGCCAGCAGCCTAAGGGCGGGAGGCCCCCTCAATGAGCAGTTCTTC
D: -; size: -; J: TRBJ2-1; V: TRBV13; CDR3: CASSLEGRGYNEQFF; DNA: TGTGCCAGCAGCTTAGAGGGTCGGGGCTACAATGAGCAGTTCTTC
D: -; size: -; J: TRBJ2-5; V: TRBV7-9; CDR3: CASSYRDSETQYF; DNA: TGTGCCAGCTCATACCGGGACTCAGAGACCCAGTACTTC
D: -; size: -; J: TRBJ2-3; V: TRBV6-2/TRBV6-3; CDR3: CASSYSTATPSGSDTQYF; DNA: TGTGCCAGCAGTTACTCGACGGCGACACCGAGTGGGTCGGATACGCAGTATTTT
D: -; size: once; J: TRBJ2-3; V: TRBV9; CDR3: CASSVRAGPDTQYF; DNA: TGTGCCAGCAGCGTCAGGGCCGGGCCAGATACGCAGTATTTT
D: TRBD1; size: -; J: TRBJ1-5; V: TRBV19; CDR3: CASSIVGTAQPQHF; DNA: TGTGCCAGTAGTATAGTCGGGACAGCCCAGCCCCAGCATTTT
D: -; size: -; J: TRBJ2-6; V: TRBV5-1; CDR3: CASSLVYLSSGANVLTF; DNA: TGCGCCAGCAGCTTGGTTTATCTGAGCTCTGGGGCCAACGTCCTGACTTTC
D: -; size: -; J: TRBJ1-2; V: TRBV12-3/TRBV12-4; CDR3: CASSLRGLGYTF; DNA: TGTGCCAGTTCGTTGAGGGGGTTGGGCTACACCTTC
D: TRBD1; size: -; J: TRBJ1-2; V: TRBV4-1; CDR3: CASSQARGQGAIYGYTF; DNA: TGCGCCAGCAGCCAAGCCAGGGGACAGGGGGCGATCTATGGCTACACCTTC
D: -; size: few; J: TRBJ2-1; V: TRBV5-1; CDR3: CASSPSPNNEQFF; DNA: TGCGCCAGCAGCCCAAGCCCCAACAATGAGCAGTTCTTC